The text below deals with one TCR beta chain. The antigen remains undetermined. This record comes from a study of PD-1 blockade in mismatch repair-deficient tumors. TCRdb's table, derived via immunoSEQ multiplex PCR, lists solely in-frame clones and lacks some. The sample lists about 9,400 clones; more than 80% were seen once. Study-wide results and caveats: After pembrolizumab, tumor-resident clones rose rapidly, then generally contracted before radiologic responses.

The CDR3 totals 14 residues. Looked up from germline, CDR1 is SNHLY and CDR2 is FYNNEI. Trimming stripped 4 bases from V and 0 bases from J, with 9 bases between. TCR sequencing covered a few patients who responded to pembrolizumab. The material was PBMCs, obtained about 48 weeks after starting pembrolizumab. This chain uses TRBV2 with TRBJ1-2; D is ambiguous. This receptor was identified in an adult with mismatch repair-deficient cancer. The CDR3 nucleotides are TGTGCCAGCAGTGGAGGAAGAACTAACTATGGCTACACCTTC. It translates to CASSGGRTNYGYTF.